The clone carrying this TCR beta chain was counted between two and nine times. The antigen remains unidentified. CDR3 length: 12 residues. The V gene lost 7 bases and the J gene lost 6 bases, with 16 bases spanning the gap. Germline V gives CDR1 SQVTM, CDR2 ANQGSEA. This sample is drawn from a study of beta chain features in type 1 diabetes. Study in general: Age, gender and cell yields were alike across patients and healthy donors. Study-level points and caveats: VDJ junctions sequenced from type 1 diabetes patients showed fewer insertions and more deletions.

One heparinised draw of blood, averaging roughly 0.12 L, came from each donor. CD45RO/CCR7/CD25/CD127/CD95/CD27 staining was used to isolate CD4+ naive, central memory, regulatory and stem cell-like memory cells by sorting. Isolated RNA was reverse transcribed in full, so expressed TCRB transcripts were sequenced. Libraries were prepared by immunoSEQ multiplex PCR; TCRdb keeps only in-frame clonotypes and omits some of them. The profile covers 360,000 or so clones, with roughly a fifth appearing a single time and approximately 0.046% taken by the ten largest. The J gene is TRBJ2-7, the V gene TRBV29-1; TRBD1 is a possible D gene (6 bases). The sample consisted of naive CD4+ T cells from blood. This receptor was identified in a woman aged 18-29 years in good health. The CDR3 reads CSGGGQLGEQYF. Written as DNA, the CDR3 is TGCAGCGGGGGTGGACAGCTAGGCGAGCAGTACTTC.